The 31 T cell receptor beta chains reported below all come from one sample, sequenced in a study of blood T cell repertoires in COVID-19. TCRdb keeps only in-frame clones here, not all; method: immunoSEQ multiplex PCR. The repertoire holds 150,000 to 250,000 clones, with roughly 82% as singletons. The specimen was PBMCs or T cells enriched from blood (not recorded which). The receptors come from a man aged 40-49 years who had recovered from COVID-19.

The CDR3 nucleotides are TGTGCCAGCAGCGTAGGGGGTAGCGGGGTACACAATGAGCAGTTCTTC. Encoded protein: CASSVGGSGVHNEQFF. V is TRBV9 and J is TRBJ2-1; 8 positions match TRBD2. J was trimmed by 5 bases and V by 0 bases; bases with no gene match: 7. CDR3 length equals 16 residues. Per germline, CDR1 SGDLS and CDR2 YYNGEE.

V and J are TRBV7-9 and TRBJ2-7; TRBD2 might be the D (5 bases). Germline-derived CDR1 and CDR2 are SEHNR and FQNEAQ (reference sequence). Trimming shortened V by 5 bases and J by 6 bases, and 14 bases separated the two germline ends. CDR3 length equals 13 residues. The CDR3 is CASSPWELGEQYF. The CDR3 region has the DNA TGTGCCAGCAGCCCATGGGAGCTTGGCGAGCAGTACTTC.

In its sample, this clone was seen once. The chain combines TRBV6-5 with TRBJ1-5; D not certain. Trimming took off 8 bases at V and 2 bases at J, with 16 bases between the two ends. Looked up from germline, CDR1 is MNHEY and CDR2 is SVGAGI. The CDR3 covers 15 residues. CDR3 DNA sequence: TGTGCCAGCGGATTCGGAGGGAACGGCAATCAGCCCCAGCATTTT. Protein sequence: CASGFGGNGNQPQHF.

The chain combines TRBV2 with TRBJ1-1; maybe TRBD1 (5 bases). The V end was cut by 11 bases, the J end by 4 bases, with 14 bases between. The CDR3 is made up of 12 amino acids. The V gene's germline CDR1 is SNHLY and CDR2 FYNNEI. The CDR3 spells CAGGRGLTEAFF. The CDR3 DNA follows: TGTGCCGGTGGTAGGGGCCTCACTGAAGCTTTCTTT.

This chain uses TRBV10-3 with TRBJ1-2; TRBD1 matches 7 bases. This CDR3 is built from 14 residues. Trimming at V came to 2 bases and at J to 5 bases, leaving 5 bases not matched to a gene. Germline loops: CDR1 ENHRY, CDR2 SYGVKD. The CDR3 spells CAISERTGEYGYTF. Written as DNA, the CDR3 is TGTGCCATCAGTGAGAGAACAGGGGAGTATGGCTACACCTTC.

The chain is built from TRBV7-2 and TRBJ1-2, with 8 bases that match TRBD1. The CDR3 has 14 residues. J gave up 5 bases and V 2 bases, and 4 bases lay outside the gene matches. The V gene's germline CDR1 is SGHTA and CDR2 FQGNSA. For the CDR3, the DNA is TGTGCCAGCAGCTTACAACAGGGGGAGTATGGCTACACCTTC. Encoded protein: CASSLQQGEYGYTF.

The chain has TRBV5-1 and TRBJ2-1; maybe TRBD2 (5 bases). Germline CDR1 reads SGHRS; CDR2 reads YFSETQ. CDR3 size: 16 residues. V gave up 6 bases and J gave up 0 bases, with 16 bases separating them. CDR3 sequence: CASNPTLGSSYNEQFF. The CDR3 nucleotides read TGCGCCAGCAACCCAACTCTAGGGAGCTCCTACAATGAGCAGTTCTTC.

This clone occurred once. In DNA form, the CDR3 reads TGTGCCAGCAGCTTAGTAGCGGGAGGGTGGGAGCAGTTCTTC. This encodes CASSLVAGGWEQFF. This chain links TRBV5-6 with TRBJ2-1; 11 bases fit TRBD2. The CDR3 has 14 residues. Germline V gene sequence: CDR1 SGHDT, CDR2 YYEEEE. V was clipped by 2 bases and J by 10 bases; unmatched bases: 5. The whole variable domain, filled in from reference TRBV5-6 and TRBJ2-1, reads DAGVTQSPTHLIKTRGQQVTLRCSPKSGHDTVSWYQQALGQGPQFIFQYYEEEERQRGNFPDRFSGHQFPNYSSELNVNALLLGDSALYLCASSLVAGGWEQFFGPGTRLTVL.

V and J are TRBV5-1 and TRBJ1-2; a possible D gene is TRBD1 (6 bases). V was clipped by 0 bases and J by 4 bases, with 16 bases between them. Germline CDR1 reads SGHRS; CDR2 reads YFSETQ. The CDR3 spans 16 residues. CDR3 amino acids: CASSLARGTTAYGYTF. The CDR3 nucleotides are TGCGCCAGCAGCTTGGCAAGGGGGACAACGGCCTATGGCTACACCTTC.

Only a few counts were recorded for this clone. The chain recombines TRBV18 with TRBJ2-1; possibly TRBD2 for D (6 bases). Germline lookup yields CDR1 KGHSH and CDR2 LQKENI. Trimming pared 0 bases from V and 3 bases from J, leaving 12 bases between. The CDR3 is made up of 16 amino acids. In nucleotides, the CDR3 is TGTGCCAGCTCACCACCTCGGGGACTTTACTACAATGAGCAGTTCTTC. Encoded protein: CASSPPRGLYYNEQFF.

This chain links TRBV6-5 with TRBJ1-5; D possibly corresponds to TRBD1 (5 bases). Per the germline V gene, CDR1 is MNHEY and CDR2 is SVGAGI. This CDR3 spans 14 amino acids. The V end lost 5 bases, the J end lost 1 base, and 9 bases lay between the germline ends. As DNA, the CDR3 is TGTGCCAGCAGTCCCCGACAGAGCAATCAGCCCCAGCATTTT. Translated, it gives CASSPRQSNQPQHF.

This chain links TRBV28 with TRBJ2-3; TRBD2 matches at 12 bases. Trimming at V came to 6 bases and at J to 4 bases, leaving 2 bases not matched to a gene. Germline CDR1 reads MDHEN; CDR2 reads SYDVKM. CDR3 size: 14 residues. The CDR3 loop reads CASRGLAGPDTQYF. Here the CDR3 DNA reads TGTGCCAGCAGGGGACTAGCGGGTCCAGATACGCAGTATTTT.

This chain uses TRBV4-1 with TRBJ2-5; 8 nucleotides agree with TRBD2. The trim removed 1 base at V and 0 bases at J, leaving 7 bases unmatched. CDR1 is MGHRA, CDR2 YSYEKL, per germline. The CDR3 is 17 amino acids. CDR3 bases: TGCGCCAGCAGCCAAGGTGGGCTAGCGGGTTACCAAGAGACCCAGTACTTC. It is translated as CASSQGGLAGYQETQYF.

The rearrangement links TRBV6-5 to TRBJ2-7, with 7 bases aligning to TRBD1. Per germline, CDR1 MNHEY and CDR2 SVGAGI. Germline trimming cut 5 bases from V and 3 bases from J; bases unmatched to any gene: 4. The CDR3 is 13 amino acids. The CDR3 here is CASSRRDSYEQYV. CDR3 nucleotide sequence: TGTGCCAGCAGTCGCCGGGACAGCTACGAGCAGTACGTC.

This clone has a handful of counts. The chain uses TRBV19 and TRBJ1-2; 7 positions match TRBD1. There are 15 residues in the CDR3. V was pared by 7 bases and J by 5 bases, with 13 bases of the junction left unmatched. CDR1 LNHDA and CDR2 SQIVND come from the germline V gene (reference sequence). The CDR3 DNA reads TGTGCCAGTAAGGGGCAAAACAGGGGAGATTATGGCTACACCTTC. Encoded protein: CASKGQNRGDYGYTF.

The rearrangement links TRBV11-2 to TRBJ2-7, with 7 bases fitting TRBD1. The CDR3 consists of 13 residues. J was trimmed by 2 bases and V by 5 bases; bases with no gene match: 3. The V gene's germline CDR1 is SGHAT and CDR2 FQNNGV. DNA for the CDR3: TGTGCCAGCAGCCGAGACAGGGCCTACGAGCAGTACTTC. It codes for CASSRDRAYEQYF. Filled out from reference TRBV11-2 and TRBJ2-7, the complete variable domain reads EAGVAQSPRYKIIEKRQSVAFWCNPISGHATLYWYQQILGQGPKLLIQFQNNGVVDDSQLPKDRFSAERLKGVDSTLKIQPAKLEDSAVYLCASSRDRAYEQYFGPGTRLTVT.

Here the CDR3 DNA reads TGCGCCAGCAGCTGGGAGGGTGGCGGGATTGAGCAGTACGTC. It specifies CASSWEGGGIEQYV. The chain recombines TRBV5-1 with TRBJ2-7; TRBD2 matches at 7 bases. Germline loops: CDR1 SGHRS, CDR2 YFSETQ. This CDR3 is built from 14 residues. V lost 3 bases to trimming and J lost 7 bases; unmatched junction nucleotides: 10.

The V gene is TRBV7-3, the J gene TRBJ2-4; 10 bases map to TRBD1. V lost 5 bases to trimming and J lost 9 bases; unmatched junction nucleotides: 7. CDR1 and CDR2 (germline): SGHTA, FQGTGA. CDR3 length equals 14 residues. CDR3 sequence reads: CASSPGTGVAIQYF. The CDR3 DNA reads TGTGCCAGCAGCCCGGGGACAGGGGTCGCCATTCAGTACTTC.

The chain carries TRBV19 and TRBJ2-6; D not certain. CDR1 is LNHDA, CDR2 SQIVND, per germline (reference sequence). Trimming stripped 7 bases from V and 4 bases from J, with 17 bases between. The CDR3 consists of 16 residues. In DNA form, the CDR3 reads TGTGCCAGTAAAAGATCTGACACCCAGGGGGCCAACGTCCTGACTTTC. Translating it yields CASKRSDTQGANVLTF.

This sequence joins TRBV12-3 or TRBV12-4 and TRBJ1-2; no firm D call. The CDR3 extends over 12 amino acids. The V gene lost 3 bases and the J gene lost 5 bases, with 7 bases spanning the gap. The CDR3 nucleotides read TGTGCCAGCAGTTTTCAGGATTATGGCTACACCTTC. This translates into CASSFQDYGYTF.

The rearrangement uses TRBV25-1 and TRBJ1-1; D is unresolved. This CDR3 spans 13 amino acids. Germline CDR1 is MGHDK and CDR2 is SYGVNS. Trimming took 1 base from V and 5 from J, leaving 8 bases between them. The CDR3 loop reads CASSELWRTEAFF. CDR3 nucleotide sequence: TGTGCCAGCAGTGAATTGTGGAGGACTGAAGCTTTCTTT.

The chain couples TRBV5-3 to TRBJ2-5; 13 bases are shared with TRBD2. TRBV5-3 is designated an ORF whose function remains uncertain. The V gene end was trimmed by 7 bases and the J gene end by 5 bases; junction bases not matched to a gene: 11. The CDR3 sequence is 16 residues long. In DNA form, the CDR3 reads TGTGCCAGAGGCGGGACTAGCGGGGCCCCTCAGGAGACCCAGTACTTC. Encoded protein: CARGGTSGAPQETQYF.

V gene TRBV11-3 combines with J gene TRBJ2-3; D remains unclear. Germline V lookup: CDR1 SGHNT, CDR2 YENEEA. The CDR3 covers 14 residues. Trimming shortened V by 4 bases and J by 2 bases, and 10 bases separated the two germline ends. This chain's CDR3 is CASSSGRYTDTQYF. CDR3 coding DNA: TGTGCCAGCAGCTCAGGAAGATACACAGATACGCAGTATTTT.

The chain links TRBV7-6 to TRBJ2-2; 9 positions match TRBD2. Germline CDR1 is SGHVS and CDR2 is FNYEAQ. The CDR3 spans 17 residues. J was trimmed by 3 bases and V by 6 bases; bases with no gene match: 11. The CDR3 region has the DNA TGTGCCAGCAGAGAGGCTAGCGGGGTTATGTACACCGGGGAGCTGTTTTTT. Its protein product is CASREASGVMYTGELFF.

This clone was detected only once. The V and J genes are TRBV18 and TRBJ2-7, with 9 bases lining up with TRBD1. After removal of 3 bases from V and 4 bases from J, the junction contained 7 bases not matched to a gene. Germline V CDR1 and CDR2: KGHSH, LQKENI. The CDR3 length is 15 residues. The CDR3 coding sequence is TGTGCCAGCTCACCTACAGGGGGCTACGGGTACGAGCAGTACTTC. It encodes CASSPTGGYGYEQYF.

The chain links TRBV30 to TRBJ1-2; D gene unclear. Trimming left V 8 bases short and J 4 bases short, with 17 bases between. The CDR3 covers 13 residues. Germline CDR1 GTSNPN, CDR2 SVGIG (reference sequence). The CDR3 here is CAAPSIASYGYTF. Here the CDR3 DNA reads TGTGCCGCCCCTTCGATCGCCAGCTATGGCTACACCTTC.

This clone was counted a few times. The CDR3 region is CSAPAGETQYF. The DNA of the CDR3 is TGCAGTGCCCCGGCGGGGGAGACGCAGTATTTT. V usage is TRBV20-1 and J usage is TRBJ2-3; the match to TRBD2 covers 7 bases. Germline V gene lookup returns CDR1 DFQATT and CDR2 SNEGSKA (reference sequence). The V segment lost 6 bases and the J segment 9 bases; nucleotides outside the gene matches: 6. CDR3 length: 11 amino acids.

The chain has TRBV28 and TRBJ1-2; D may be TRBD1 (5 bases). CDR1 and CDR2 from the germline V gene are MDHEN and SYDVKM. Trimming took off 5 bases at V and 2 bases at J, with 12 bases between the two ends. The CDR3 length is 14 residues. CDR3 sequence: CASSTGGGNYGYTF. CDR3 coding DNA: TGTGCCAGCAGTACAGGCGGGGGAAACTATGGCTACACCTTC.

The chain links TRBV6-5 to TRBJ1-5, with no clear D. With 11 bases removed from V and 5 bases from J, the gap between germline ends came to 10 bases. Germline CDR1 and CDR2: MNHEY and SVGAGI. CDR3 length: 11 residues. The CDR3 DNA is TGTGCCGGTCGGGTTTATCAGCCCCAGCATTTT. Residues: CAGRVYQPQHF.

Comment on this clone: This may be a read error, as it is one base from a much larger clone. The sample has other DNA sequences that encode this CDR3 too. The rearrangement joins TRBV12-3 or TRBV12-4 to TRBJ1-1, with TRBD1 as a possible D gene (6 bases). This CDR3 has 13 residues. Trimming stripped 5 bases from V and 1 base from J, with 8 bases between. The CDR3 here is CASSPTGNTEAFF. CDR3 bases: TGTGCCAGCAGTCCGACAGGGAACACTGAAGCTTTCTTT.

The chain recombines TRBV29-1 with TRBJ1-2; maybe TRBD1 (5 bases). Trimming took off 8 bases at V and 2 bases at J, with 9 bases between the two ends. This CDR3 region has 11 residues. The germline gives CDR1 SQVTM, CDR2 ANQGSEA. The CDR3 is CSIKGNYGYTF. CDR3 nucleotides: TGCAGCATAAAGGGGAACTATGGCTACACCTTC.